The 27 T cell receptor beta chains below come from one sample, sequenced in a study of blood T cell repertoires in COVID-19. Method: immunoSEQ multiplex PCR; TCRdb's copy keeps in-frame clones and lacks some. There are some 110,000 clones in the sample; approximately 89% occur only once, and 4.5% lies in the top ten. What was sequenced was peripheral blood. These receptors were collected from a man aged 40-55 years with acute or convalescent COVID-19.

The J gene is TRBJ1-2, the V gene TRBV5-1, with 9 positions matching TRBD1. The CDR3 is made up of 14 amino acids. CDR1 and CDR2 (germline): SGHRS, YFSETQ. Trimming removed 2 bases from V and 3 bases from J; junction bases left unmatched: 2. Here the CDR3 DNA reads TGCGCCAGCAGCTTACAGGGGGCGGACTATGGCTACACCTTC. It translates to CASSLQGADYGYTF.

The V and J genes are TRBV19 and TRBJ2-5; 8 bases map to TRBD1. Germline assignment: CDR1 LNHDA and CDR2 SQIVND (reference sequence). J gave up 5 bases and V 3 bases, and 2 bases lay outside the gene matches. The CDR3 is made up of 13 amino acids. CDR3 amino acids: CASSMDREETQYF. In DNA, the CDR3 is TGTGCCAGTAGTATGGACAGGGAGGAGACCCAGTACTTC. Based on the CDR3 plus reference TRBV19 and TRBJ2-5, the full variable domain is DGGITQSPKYLFRKEGQNVTLSCEQNLNHDAMYWYRQDPGQGLRLIYYSQIVNDFQKGDIAEGYSVSREKKESFPLTVTSAQKNPTAFYLCASSMDREETQYFGPGTRLLVL.

The J gene is TRBJ2-5, the V gene TRBV30, with 14 bases identical to TRBD2. The ends lost 0 bases at V and 4 bases at J; junction bases unmatched: 10. This CDR3 is 18 amino acids long. The V gene's germline CDR1 is GTSNPN and CDR2 SVGIG (reference sequence). The CDR3 sequence is CAWSVTRLAGGQAETQYF. CDR3 in DNA: TGTGCCTGGAGTGTCACACGACTAGCGGGGGGGCAGGCAGAGACCCAGTACTTC.

The sample holds one count of this clone. The chain links TRBV6-5 to TRBJ2-4; 7 bases line up with TRBD1. The CDR3 has 14 amino acids. Germline lookup yields CDR1 MNHEY and CDR2 SVGAGI. V shed 2 bases, J shed 5 bases, and the junction held 3 bases outside the gene matches. The CDR3 sequence: CASSYTGTENIQYF. Written as DNA, the CDR3 is TGTGCCAGCAGTTACACCGGGACAGAAAACATTCAGTACTTC.

This clone was picked up one time. This chain uses TRBV6-2 or TRBV6-3 with TRBJ1-2, with TRBD1 as a possible D gene (5 bases). V dropped 6 bases and J dropped 7 bases, with 15 bases sitting between them. CDR1 is MNHEY and CDR2 is SVGEGT in the germline V gene. The length of the CDR3 is 13 residues. DNA of the CDR3: TGTGCCAGCAGCTATGACAGAATCCTTGGCTACACCTTC. It codes for CASSYDRILGYTF.

The CDR3 region is CAISESSDTGELFF. The CDR3 region has the DNA TGTGCCATCAGTGAGTCGAGTGATACCGGGGAGCTGTTTTTT. The rearrangement uses TRBV10-3 and TRBJ2-2; D uncertain. This CDR3 comprises 14 residues. V gave up 0 bases and J gave up 5 bases, with 7 bases separating them. CDR1 and CDR2 (germline): ENHRY, SYGVKD.

The chain is built from TRBV11-2 and TRBJ2-3; TRBD2 aligns across 8 bases. The ends lost 0 bases at V and 5 bases at J; junction bases unmatched: 10. This CDR3 is built from 17 residues. Germline V gives CDR1 SGHAT, CDR2 FQNNGV. The DNA for the CDR3 is TGTGCCAGCAGCTTAGAGAATGGGCGGGGGGTTAAAGATACGCAGTATTTT. This codes for CASSLENGRGVKDTQYF.

CDR3 bases: TGTGCCAGCAGTTTCGAGGGCGGCGAGACCCAGTACTTC. It codes for CASSFEGGETQYF. The chain recombines TRBV12-3 or TRBV12-4 with TRBJ2-5, with a tentative D call TRBD2 (5 bases). This CDR3 is built from 13 residues. V was pared by 3 bases and J by 5 bases, with 10 bases between.

J is TRBJ2-1 and V is TRBV5-1, with a possible D match to TRBD1 (6 bases). The length of the CDR3 is 13 residues. Germline V gives CDR1 SGHRS, CDR2 YFSETQ. Between the trimmed V and J ends, which lost 3 bases and 9 bases, there was a span of 13 bases. The CDR3 DNA sequence: TGCGCCAGCAGCTCGGTTCAGGGGTCTGAGCAGTTCTTC. Protein: CASSSVQGSEQFF.

This clone has a handful of counts. This chain uses TRBV27 with TRBJ1-1; D unclear. Trimming pared 5 bases from V and 1 base from J, leaving 11 bases between. Germline-derived CDR1 and CDR2 are MNHEY and SMNVEV (reference sequence). The CDR3 spans 14 residues. The CDR3 sequence: CASSPSKANTEAFF. The CDR3 nucleotides read TGTGCCAGCAGTCCATCCAAAGCGAACACTGAAGCTTTCTTT.

J is TRBJ1-2 and V is TRBV6-5, with TRBD1 matching 7 bases. There are 13 residues in the CDR3. Germline values: CDR1 MNHEY, CDR2 SVGAGI. After removal of 0 bases from V and 6 bases from J, the junction contained 1 base not matched to a gene. The CDR3 DNA reads as TGTGCCAGCAGTTACTCCAGGGGGGATGGCTACACCTTC. It specifies CASSYSRGDGYTF.

This clone came up a few times. The chain is built from TRBV6-1 and TRBJ1-2; 9 positions match TRBD1. The CDR3 has 15 amino acids. From germline, CDR1 is MNHNS and CDR2 SASEGT. V lost 5 bases to trimming and J lost 3 bases; unmatched junction nucleotides: 7. In DNA, the CDR3 is TGTGCCAGCAGTTCGGGACAGGGTGGAGACTATGGCTACACCTTC. This translates into CASSSGQGGDYGYTF.

CDR3 protein: CASSPGGRQHLRGTGELFF. CDR3 DNA: TGTGCCAGCAGCCCCGGGGGGAGGCAACATCTTCGGGGCACCGGGGAGCTGTTTTTT. The rearrangement links TRBV3-1 (or the pseudogene TRBV3-2) to TRBJ2-2; 7 bases match TRBD2. After removal of 4 bases from V and 4 bases from J, the junction contained 18 bases not matched to a gene. The CDR3 totals 19 residues. CDR1 and CDR2 from the germline V gene are LGHDT and YNNKEL (reference sequence).

This clone occurred once. The rearrangement links TRBV9 to TRBJ2-5, with 8 bases matching TRBD2. From germline, CDR1 is SGDLS and CDR2 YYNGEE. This CDR3 comprises 14 residues. V lost 2 bases and J lost 5; bases outside the gene matches: 5. DNA of the CDR3: TGTGCCAGCAGCGTTGAAGGCGGGAGGGAGACCCAGTACTTC. Translated, it gives CASSVEGGRETQYF.

V usage is TRBV5-1 and J usage is TRBJ1-3, with 9 bases aligning to TRBD1. Per germline, CDR1 SGHRS and CDR2 YFSETQ. The J segment lost 0 bases and the V segment lost 4 bases, leaving 8 bases of the junction unmatched. This CDR3 is built from 17 residues. CDR3 residues: CASSPGTGYSSGNTIYF. DNA of the CDR3: TGCGCCAGCAGCCCCGGGACAGGGTATAGCTCTGGAAACACCATATATTTT. Full variable domain (outside the CDR3, taken from reference TRBV5-1 and TRBJ1-3): KAGVTQTPRYLIKTRGQQVTLSCSPISGHRSVSWYQQTPGQGLQFLFEYFSETQRNKGNFPGRFSGRQFSNSRSEMNVSTLELGDSALYLCASSPGTGYSSGNTIYFGEGSWLTVV.

This chain uses TRBV6-2 or TRBV6-3 with TRBJ2-3; D might be TRBD2 (6 bases). Deletions cut 0 bases from V and 2 bases from J, with 9 bases between. The CDR3 runs 15 residues. Germline V gene sequence: CDR1 MNHEY, CDR2 SVGEGT. The CDR3 nucleotides are TGTGCCAGCAGTTACTCCGGGGGAGACACAGATACGCAGTATTTT. This sequence encodes CASSYSGGDTDTQYF.

This chain uses TRBV30 with TRBJ1-4; weak D call: TRBD1 (6 bases). Germline loops: CDR1 GTSNPN, CDR2 SVGIG (reference sequence). V lost 0 bases and J lost 8, with 13 bases in between. The CDR3 contains 14 residues. CDR3: CAWSVRGGWEKLFF. DNA of the CDR3: TGTGCCTGGAGTGTACGAGGGGGATGGGAAAAACTGTTTTTT.

The J gene is TRBJ2-5, the V gene TRBV11-2; TRBD1 might be the D (6 bases). The germline V and J ends were trimmed by 5 bases and 2 bases, with 12 bases remaining between them. Germline loops: CDR1 SGHAT, CDR2 FQNNGV. The CDR3 consists of 14 residues. The CDR3 sequence: CASSTRTVQETQYF. DNA for the CDR3: TGTGCCAGCAGCACACGGACAGTTCAAGAGACCCAGTACTTC. The whole variable domain, remainder taken from reference TRBV11-2 and TRBJ2-5, is EAGVAQSPRYKIIEKRQSVAFWCNPISGHATLYWYQQILGQGPKLLIQFQNNGVVDDSQLPKDRFSAERLKGVDSTLKIQPAKLEDSAVYLCASSTRTVQETQYFGPGTRLLVL.

V and J are TRBV2 and TRBJ2-5; tentatively, D is TRBD1 (7 bases). This CDR3 has 15 amino acids. Looked up from germline, CDR1 is SNHLY and CDR2 is FYNNEI. Trimming took off 5 bases at V and 5 bases at J, with 18 bases between the two ends. CDR3 coding DNA: TGTGCCAGCAGTCCCCGAGGAGGGGGCAGGGAGACCCAGTACTTC. Protein product: CASSPRGGGRETQYF.

This chain uses TRBV5-6 with TRBJ1-2, with D unclear. CDR1 and CDR2 (germline): SGHDT, YYEEEE. This CDR3 contains 15 residues. The V end was cut by 3 bases, the J end by 2 bases, with 14 bases between. The chain's CDR3 is CASSSSFEGNYGYTF. Written as DNA, the CDR3 is TGTGCCAGCAGCTCATCTTTCGAGGGCAACTATGGCTACACCTTC.

This chain joins TRBV7-2 and TRBJ1-2, with a weak D call TRBD1 (6 bases). This CDR3 is 14 amino acids long. Deletions cut 5 bases from V and 7 bases from J, with 17 bases between. Germline assignment: CDR1 SGHTA and CDR2 FQGNSA. In DNA form, the CDR3 reads TGTGCCAGCAGCCCCAGCAGGGGCGCAGGTGGCTACACCTTC. Its translation is CASSPSRGAGGYTF. Combining the CDR3 with reference TRBV7-2 and TRBJ1-2 gives the whole variable domain GAGVSQSPSNKVTEKGKDVELRCDPISGHTALYWYRQSLGQGLEFLIYFQGNSAPDKSGLPSDRFSAERTGGSVSTLTIQRTQQEDSAVYLCASSPSRGAGGYTFGSGTRLTVV.

In this sample, this clone turned up a few times. This chain joins TRBV7-2 and TRBJ1-6; 8 bases are shared with TRBD1. Looked up from germline, CDR1 is SGHTA and CDR2 is FQGNSA. V lost 1 base to trimming and J lost 12 bases; unmatched junction nucleotides: 8. This CDR3 comprises 15 residues. The CDR3 is CASSLVRDRRLPLHF. CDR3 nucleotide sequence: TGTGCCAGCAGCTTAGTCCGGGACAGGCGACTACCCCTCCACTTT.

The chain recombines TRBV7-2 with TRBJ2-7, with D unclear. This CDR3 is built from 13 residues. Germline CDR1 SGHTA, CDR2 FQGNSA. Trimming stripped 3 bases from V and 3 bases from J, with 9 bases between. This CDR3 reads CASSFQLNYEQYF. In nucleotides, the CDR3 is TGTGCCAGCAGCTTCCAACTCAACTACGAGCAGTACTTC.

V gene TRBV5-1 combines with J gene TRBJ1-1, with 9 bases matching TRBD1. The CDR3 covers 17 residues. Germline values: CDR1 SGHRS, CDR2 YFSETQ. V was pared by 0 bases and J by 0 bases, with 6 bases of the junction left unmatched. The CDR3 DNA sequence: TGCGCCAGCAGCTTGGGGGACAGGGCATTCATGAACACTGAAGCTTTCTTT. It specifies CASSLGDRAFMNTEAFF.

This clone was seen only once. This chain joins TRBV6-5 and TRBJ2-1, with a weak D call TRBD2 (5 bases). The CDR3 length is 14 residues. Per the germline V gene, CDR1 is MNHEY and CDR2 is SVGAGI. V was cut by 7 bases and J by 6 bases, with 16 bases left in between. As DNA, the CDR3 is TGTGCCAGCACGCTACTTACTAGGAGCAATGAGCAGTTCTTC. Its protein is CASTLLTRSNEQFF.

V is TRBV6-5 and J is TRBJ1-5; 7 positions agree with TRBD1. In germline, CDR1 is MNHEY, CDR2 SVGAGI. The CDR3 sequence is 13 residues long. The junction had 5 bases not matched to a gene; V was cut back by 6 bases and J by 6 bases. Here the CDR3 DNA reads TGTGCCAGCAGAAAGGGGGCGGGTCAGCCCCAGCATTTT. It codes for CASRKGAGQPQHF.

V and J are TRBV6-5 and TRBJ1-6; the D gene is possibly TRBD1 (5 bases). The V gene lost 5 bases and the J gene lost 9 bases, with 17 bases spanning the gap. The V gene's germline CDR1 is MNHEY and CDR2 SVGAGI. The CDR3 sequence is 15 residues long. The chain's CDR3 is CASSPSEGRVSPLHF. The DNA of the CDR3 is TGTGCCAGCAGTCCTTCGGAGGGGAGAGTTTCACCCCTCCACTTT.